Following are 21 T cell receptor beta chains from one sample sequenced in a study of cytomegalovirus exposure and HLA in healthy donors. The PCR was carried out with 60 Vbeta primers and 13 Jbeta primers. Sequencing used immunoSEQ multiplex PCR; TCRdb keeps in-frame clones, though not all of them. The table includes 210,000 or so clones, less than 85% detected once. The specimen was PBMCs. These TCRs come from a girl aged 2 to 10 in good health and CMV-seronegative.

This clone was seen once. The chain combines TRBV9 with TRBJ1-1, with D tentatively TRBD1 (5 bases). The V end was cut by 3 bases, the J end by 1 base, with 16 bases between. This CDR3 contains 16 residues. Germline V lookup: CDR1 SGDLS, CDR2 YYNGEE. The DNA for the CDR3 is TGTGCCAGCAGCGCCACTGCGGGACTGTCGAACACTGAAGCTTTCTTT. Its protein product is CASSATAGLSNTEAFF. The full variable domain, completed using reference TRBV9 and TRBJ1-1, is DSGVTQTPKHLITATGQRVTLRCSPRSGDLSVYWYQQSLDQGLQFLIQYYNGEERAKGNILERFSAQQFPDLHSELNLSSLELGDSALYFCASSATAGLSNTEAFFGQGTRLTVV.

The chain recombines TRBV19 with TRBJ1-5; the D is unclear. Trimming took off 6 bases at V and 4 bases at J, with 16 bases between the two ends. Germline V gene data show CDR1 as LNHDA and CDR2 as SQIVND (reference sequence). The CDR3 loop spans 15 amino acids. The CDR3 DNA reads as TGTGCCAGTAGCCTGGTGGAGGCCTTGAATCAGCCCCAGCATTTT. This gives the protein CASSLVEALNQPQHF.

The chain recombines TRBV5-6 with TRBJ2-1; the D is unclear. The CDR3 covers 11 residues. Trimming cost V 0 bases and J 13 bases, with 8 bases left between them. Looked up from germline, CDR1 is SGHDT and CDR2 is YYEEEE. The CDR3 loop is CASSLALYQFF. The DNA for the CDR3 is TGTGCCAGCAGCTTGGCGCTATATCAGTTCTTC.

The CDR3 loop reads CASSSTYEQYF. As DNA, the CDR3 is TGTGCCAGCAGCTCTACCTACGAGCAGTACTTC. The rearrangement joins TRBV11-2 to TRBJ2-7, with no clear D. CDR1 is SGHAT and CDR2 is FQNNGV in the germline V gene. Trimming cost V 4 bases and J 2 bases, with 3 bases left between them. The CDR3 spans 11 residues.

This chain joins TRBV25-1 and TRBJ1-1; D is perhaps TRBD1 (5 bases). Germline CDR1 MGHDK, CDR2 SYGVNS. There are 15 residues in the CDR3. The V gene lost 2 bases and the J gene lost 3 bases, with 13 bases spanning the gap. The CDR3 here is CASSEPWGGDTEAFF. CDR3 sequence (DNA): TGTGCCAGCAGTGAACCTTGGGGGGGGGACACTGAAGCTTTCTTT.

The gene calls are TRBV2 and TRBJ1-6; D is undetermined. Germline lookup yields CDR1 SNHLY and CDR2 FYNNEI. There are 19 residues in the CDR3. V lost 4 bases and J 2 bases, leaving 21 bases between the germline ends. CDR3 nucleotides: TGTGCCAGCAGTGGGAAGTTTGTCAGGCCCCAGGCCTATAATTCACCCCTCCACTTT. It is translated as CASSGKFVRPQAYNSPLHF.

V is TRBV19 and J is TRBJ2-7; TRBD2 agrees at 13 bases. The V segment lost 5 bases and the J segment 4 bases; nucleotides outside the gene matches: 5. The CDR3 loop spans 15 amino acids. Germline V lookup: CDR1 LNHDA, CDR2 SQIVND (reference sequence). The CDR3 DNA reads TGTGCCAGTAGTTACGGGACTAGCGGGGCATACGAGCAGTACTTC. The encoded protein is CASSYGTSGAYEQYF.

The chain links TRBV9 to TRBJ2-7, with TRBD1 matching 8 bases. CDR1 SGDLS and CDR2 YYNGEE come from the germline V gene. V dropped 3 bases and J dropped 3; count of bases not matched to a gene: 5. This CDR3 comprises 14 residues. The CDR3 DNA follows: TGTGCCAGCAGCGGAAGGGACAGGAGCTACGAGCAGTACTTC. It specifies CASSGRDRSYEQYF.

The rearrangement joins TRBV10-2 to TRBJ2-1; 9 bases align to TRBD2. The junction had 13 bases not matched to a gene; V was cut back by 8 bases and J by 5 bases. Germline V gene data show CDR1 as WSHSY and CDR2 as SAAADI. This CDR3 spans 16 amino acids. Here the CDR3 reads CASRVRSGGPDNEQFF. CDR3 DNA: TGCGCCAGCCGCGTAAGAAGCGGGGGGCCTGACAATGAGCAGTTCTTC.

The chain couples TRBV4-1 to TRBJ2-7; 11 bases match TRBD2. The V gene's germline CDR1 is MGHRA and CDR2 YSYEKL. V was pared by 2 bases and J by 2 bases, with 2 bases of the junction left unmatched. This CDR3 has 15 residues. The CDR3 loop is CASSQLAGGAYEQYF. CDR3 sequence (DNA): TGCGCCAGCAGCCAACTAGCGGGGGGAGCCTACGAGCAGTACTTC.

The CDR3 DNA follows: TGTGCCAGCAGCTCCCAAGATGAGAGGGCCAACAATGAGCAGTTCTTC. Its translation is CASSSQDERANNEQFF. This sequence joins TRBV13 and TRBJ2-1; D may be TRBD2 (5 bases). CDR1 is PRHDT, CDR2 FYEKMQ, per germline (reference sequence). V lost 4 bases to trimming and J lost 5 bases, with 18 bases between them. The CDR3 extends over 16 amino acids.

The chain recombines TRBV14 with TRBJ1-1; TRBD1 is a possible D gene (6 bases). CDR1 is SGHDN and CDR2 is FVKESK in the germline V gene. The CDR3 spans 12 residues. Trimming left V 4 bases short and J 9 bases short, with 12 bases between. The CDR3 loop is CASSPPGQKAFF. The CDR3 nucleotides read TGTGCCAGCAGCCCACCGGGACAAAAAGCTTTCTTT.

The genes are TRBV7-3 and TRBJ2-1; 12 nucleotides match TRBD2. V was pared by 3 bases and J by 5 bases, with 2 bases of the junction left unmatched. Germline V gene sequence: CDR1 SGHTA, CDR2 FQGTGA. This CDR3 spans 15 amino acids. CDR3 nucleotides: TGTGCCAGCAGCTTCGGACTAGCGGGGAACAATGAGCAGTTCTTC. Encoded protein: CASSFGLAGNNEQFF.

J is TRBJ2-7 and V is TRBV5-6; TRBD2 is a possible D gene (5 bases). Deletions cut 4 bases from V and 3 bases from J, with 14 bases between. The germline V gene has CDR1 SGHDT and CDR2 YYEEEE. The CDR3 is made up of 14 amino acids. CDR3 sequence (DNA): TGTGCCAGCAGCCCAGACGGGGATGTCTACGAGCAGTACTTC. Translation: CASSPDGDVYEQYF.

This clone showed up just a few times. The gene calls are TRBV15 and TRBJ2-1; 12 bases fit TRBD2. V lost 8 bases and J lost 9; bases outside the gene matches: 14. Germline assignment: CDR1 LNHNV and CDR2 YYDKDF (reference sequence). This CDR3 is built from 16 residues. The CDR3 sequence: CATYDRASGRATEQFF. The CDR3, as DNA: TGTGCCACCTATGATAGGGCTAGCGGGAGGGCCACTGAGCAGTTCTTC. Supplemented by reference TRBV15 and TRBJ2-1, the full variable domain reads DAMVIQNPRYQVTQFGKPVTLSCSQTLNHNVMYWYQQKSSQAPKLLFHYYDKDFNNEADTPDNFQSRRPNTSFCFLDIRSPGLGDTAMYLCATYDRASGRATEQFFGPGTRLTVL.

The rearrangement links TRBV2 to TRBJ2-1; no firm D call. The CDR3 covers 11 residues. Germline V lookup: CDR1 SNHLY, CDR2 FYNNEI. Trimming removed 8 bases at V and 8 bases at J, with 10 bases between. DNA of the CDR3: TGTGCCAGCGCGGAAGTTGATGAGCAGTTCTTC. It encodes CASAEVDEQFF. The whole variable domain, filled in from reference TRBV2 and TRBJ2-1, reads EPEVTQTPSHQVTQMGQEVILRCVPISNHLYFYWYRQILGQKVEFLVSFYNNEISEKSEIFDDQFSVERPDGSNFTLKIRSTKLEDSAMYFCASAEVDEQFFGPGTRLTVL.

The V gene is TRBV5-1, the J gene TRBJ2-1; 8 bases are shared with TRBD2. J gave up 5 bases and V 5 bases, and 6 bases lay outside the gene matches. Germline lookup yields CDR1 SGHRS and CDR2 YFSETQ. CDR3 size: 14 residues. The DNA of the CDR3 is TGCGCCAGCAGTCAGCGGGAGTGGAACAATGAGCAGTTCTTC. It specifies CASSQREWNNEQFF.

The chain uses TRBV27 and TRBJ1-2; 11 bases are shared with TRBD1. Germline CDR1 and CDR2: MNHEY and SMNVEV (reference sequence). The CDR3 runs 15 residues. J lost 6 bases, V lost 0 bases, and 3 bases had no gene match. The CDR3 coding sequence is TGTGCCAGCAGTTTATCGGGACAGGGGGTAGATGGCTACACCTTC. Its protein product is CASSLSGQGVDGYTF.

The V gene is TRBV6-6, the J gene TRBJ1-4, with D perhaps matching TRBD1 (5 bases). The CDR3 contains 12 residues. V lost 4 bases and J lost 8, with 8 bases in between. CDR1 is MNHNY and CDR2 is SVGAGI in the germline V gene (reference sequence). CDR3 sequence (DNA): TGTGCCAGCAGTTTTACAGGCGAAAAACTGTTTTTT. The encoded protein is CASSFTGEKLFF.

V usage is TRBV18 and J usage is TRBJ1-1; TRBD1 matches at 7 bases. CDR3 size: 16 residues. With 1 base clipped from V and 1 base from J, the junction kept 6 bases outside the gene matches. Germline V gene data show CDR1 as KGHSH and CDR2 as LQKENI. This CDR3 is CASSPRIGGPNTEAFF. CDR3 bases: TGTGCCAGCTCACCACGTATAGGGGGCCCGAACACTGAAGCTTTCTTT.

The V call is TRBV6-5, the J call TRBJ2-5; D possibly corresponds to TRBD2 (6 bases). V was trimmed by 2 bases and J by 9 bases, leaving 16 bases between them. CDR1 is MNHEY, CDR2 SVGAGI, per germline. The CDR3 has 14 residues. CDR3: CASSYSWSSEAQYF. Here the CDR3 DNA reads TGTGCCAGCAGTTACAGCTGGTCTAGCGAGGCCCAGTACTTC.